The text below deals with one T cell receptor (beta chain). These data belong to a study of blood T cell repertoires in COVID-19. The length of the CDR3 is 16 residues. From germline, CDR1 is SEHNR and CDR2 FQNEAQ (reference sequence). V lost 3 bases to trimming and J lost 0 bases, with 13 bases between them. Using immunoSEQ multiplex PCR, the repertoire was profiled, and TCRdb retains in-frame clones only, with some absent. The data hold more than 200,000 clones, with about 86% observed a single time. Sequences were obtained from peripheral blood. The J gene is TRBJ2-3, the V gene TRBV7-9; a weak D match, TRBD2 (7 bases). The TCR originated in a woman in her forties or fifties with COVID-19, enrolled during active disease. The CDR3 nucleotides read TGTGCCAGCAGCTTTTGGGCGGGGGCTAGCACAGATACGCAGTATTTT. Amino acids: CASSFWAGASTDTQYF.